This section outlines one T cell receptor (beta chain) sequence together with its context. The data are from a study of blood T cells in healthy people across ages. Using a J-beta primer mix together with a sample-barcoded 5' primer, a second PCR was run for about 7 to 12 cycles. Via MiXCR, TCRdb re-called the 5' RACE reads, giving one row per CDR3 protein. The sample consists of 1,800,000 or so distinct CDR3 sequences, roughly two fifths of them appearing once. The TCR sequence derives from a human donor in good health. The sample comprised blood.

For the CDR3, the DNA is TGTGCCAGCAGTTACTCCGAGGGAATGACCCCCCTCCACTTT. Residues: CASSYSEGMTPLHF. The chain carries TRBV6-5 and TRBJ1-6; D not certain. Trimming took 0 bases from V and 13 from J, leaving 13 bases between them. CDR3 length: 14 residues. CDR1 MNHEY and CDR2 SVGAGI come from the germline V gene.